This record concerns one T cell receptor (beta chain) sequence. What it recognizes is unknown. Repertoires were generated with immunoSEQ multiplex PCR, while TCRdb's copy carries only in-frame clones and drops some. Of some 130,000 clones listed, 90% to 95% were seen once; the top ten hold approximately 6.5%. These data are taken from a study of T cell responses to AZD1222 COVID-19 vaccine. Regarding the study as a whole: Donor demographics were predominantly white British with a female majority; clonal diversity may be underestimated. Repertoires were collected only later (after the peak T cell response had occurred).

There are 15 residues in the CDR3. The germline V gene has CDR1 DFQATT and CDR2 SNEGSKA (reference sequence). V dropped 3 bases and J dropped 9; count of bases not matched to a gene: 10. The source of this sequence is an adult who received the AZD1222 COVID-19 vaccine. Sequences were derived from peripheral blood, sampled 28 days after the second AZD1222 dose. The rearrangement uses TRBV20-1 and TRBJ2-1; 11 bases map to TRBD2. The CDR3 DNA follows: TGCAGTGCTAGTAAGACTAGCGGGGTCTGGGGTGAGCAGTTCTTC. Translating gives CSASKTSGVWGEQFF.